This is a list of T cell receptor beta chains from one sample in a study of shared clonotypes between healthy human individuals. Libraries were prepared by immunoSEQ multiplex PCR; TCRdb keeps only in-frame clonotypes and omits some of them. The table has roughly 2.1 million clones, 90% to 95% seen once. Sequenced material: naive CD8+ T cells from PBMCs. The receptors shown here come from a young man in good health. Some clones in this sample may be carry-over from other donors' samples. Each CDR3 is given with its conserved first and last residue. D genes are given only for firm matches. A clone size is listed for some rows: how often the clone was seen (once, few, many), or a class if it is expanded.

clone_size d_call j_call v_call cdr3_aa cdr3_nt
. . TRBJ2-6 TRBV9 CASSATGLALIGANVLTF TGTGCCAGCAGCGCCACAGGGTTGGCTCTCATTGGGGCCAACGTCCTGACTTTC
. TRBD2 TRBJ2-5 TRBV18 CASSPRAGRTIIDLTQETQYF TGTGCCAGCTCACCGCGAGCGGGACGGACCATCATAGACCTGACTCAAGAGACCCAGTACTTC
. . TRBJ1-3 TRBV30 CARQGLRRDTIYF TGTGCCCGCCAGGGACTCCGAAGGGACACCATATATTTT
. TRBD1 TRBJ2-7 TRBV9 CASSGQGVEQYF TGTGCCAGCAGCGGACAGGGGGTTGAGCAGTACTTC
. . TRBJ2-2 TRBV7-9 CASSPTSGAPTGELFF TGTGCCAGCAGCCCTACTAGTGGGGCGCCGACCGGGGAGCTGTTTTTT
. . TRBJ2-1 TRBV29-1 CSARQGGEQFF TGCAGCGCCCGGCAGGGCGGTGAGCAGTTCTTC
. TRBD2 TRBJ2-1 TRBV7-9 CASSSTSGPYNEQFF TGTGCCAGCAGCTCAACTAGCGGGCCCTACAATGAGCAGTTCTTC
. . TRBJ2-6 TRBV29-1 CSVLPKAGANVLTF TGCAGCGTTCTCCCTAAGGCCGGGGCCAACGTCCTGACTTTC
. . TRBJ1-2 TRBV5-5 CASSLQPEGLPRGYTF TGTGCCAGCAGCCTCCAACCTGAGGGCCTGCCCCGGGGCTACACCTTC
. . TRBJ1-4 TRBV18 CASSPKATNEKLFF TGTGCCAGCTCACCAAAAGCAACTAATGAAAAACTGTTTTTT
. TRBD2 TRBJ2-1 TRBV5-5 CASSLGAGGGYEQFF TGTGCCAGCAGCTTGGGAGCGGGAGGAGGCTATGAGCAGTTCTTC
. . TRBJ1-2 TRBV30 CACTDPTEYGYTF TGTGCCTGCACTGACCCGACTGAATATGGCTACACCTTC
. . TRBJ1-5 TRBV9 CASSVGETQPQHF TGTGCCAGCAGCGTAGGAGAGACACAGCCCCAGCATTTT
. . TRBJ2-7 TRBV19 CASSIGGWAYEQYF TGTGCCAGTAGTATAGGAGGCTGGGCCTACGAGCAGTACTTC
. . TRBJ2-1 TRBV27 CASSLSGFNNEQFF TGTGCCAGCAGTCTATCTGGGTTTAACAATGAGCAGTTCTTC
. . TRBJ2-7 TRBV7-9 CASSTGAPEQYF TGTGCCAGCAGCACCGGAGCTCCCGAGCAGTACTTC
. . TRBJ2-7 TRBV6-5 CASSYPRDSSF TGTGCCAGCAGTTACCCCCGAGACAGTTCATTC
once TRBD1 TRBJ1-4 TRBV7-9 CASSQDRGTTNEKLFF TGTGCCAGCAGCCAGGACAGGGGGACAACTAATGAAAAACTGTTTTTT
once . TRBJ2-7 TRBV29-1 CSVVGGAHSYEQYF TGCAGCGTTGTCGGCGGCGCCCACTCCTACGAGCAGTACTTC
once . TRBJ1-5 TRBV9 CASSVGGGEGQPQHF TGTGCCAGCAGCGTAGGGGGGGGCGAGGGTCAGCCCCAGCATTTT
once . TRBJ1-2 TRBV9 CASSVGQFYGYTF TGTGCCAGCAGCGTAGGGCAGTTCTATGGCTACACCTTC
once TRBD2 TRBJ2-7 TRBV7-2 CASSLRGLAGKEQYF TGTGCCAGCAGCTTACGGGGACTAGCGGGTAAAGAGCAGTACTTC
few . TRBJ1-1 TRBV2 CASSEWIGMNTEAFF TGTGCCAGCAGTGAATGGATAGGGATGAACACTGAAGCTTTCTTT
few . TRBJ1-2 TRBV6-4 CASSESAGDYGYTF TGTGCCAGCAGTGAGTCAGCAGGGGACTATGGCTACACCTTC
. TRBD1 TRBJ2-7 TRBV5-1 CASSSLPGQDYEQYF TGCGCCAGCAGCTCTCTGCCGGGACAGGACTACGAGCAGTACTTC
. TRBD1 TRBJ2-7 TRBV5-1 CASSLGRGPYEQYF TGCGCCAGCAGTTTAGGCAGGGGGCCCTACGAGCAGTACTTC
. . TRBJ2-7 TRBV11-2 CASSSGQGYEQYF TGTGCCAGCAGCTCGGGGCAGGGCTACGAGCAGTACTTC
. . TRBJ1-5 TRBV16 CASSQGPGATSKPQHF TGTGCCAGCAGCCAAGGCCCGGGAGCCACTTCTAAGCCCCAGCATTTT
. . TRBJ2-1 TRBV9 CASSVVPANEQFF TGTGCCAGCAGCGTAGTACCCGCCAATGAGCAGTTCTTC
. . TRBJ2-4 TRBV27 CASSSRGSKNIQYF TGTGCCAGCTCCAGCCGGGGGTCCAAAAACATTCAGTACTTC
. . TRBJ2-7 TRBV30 CAWSPRGPGVRYEQYF TGTGCCTGGAGCCCGCGGGGACCGGGGGTGAGGTACGAGCAGTACTTC
. . TRBJ2-3 TRBV9 CASSGGGGPLHF TGTGCCAGCAGCGGTGGGGGCGGCCCACTGCATTTT
. . TRBJ1-2 TRBV6-1 CASSEVRRVDGYTF TGTGCCAGCAGTGAAGTAAGGAGGGTAGATGGCTACACCTTC
. TRBD1 TRBJ2-1 TRBV13 CASSPERQGAHYTGEQFF TGTGCCAGCAGCCCCGAGCGACAGGGGGCTCACTATACGGGTGAGCAGTTCTTC
. . TRBJ2-3 TRBV7-9 CASSLKWYGVDTQYF TGTGCCAGCAGCTTAAAATGGTATGGAGTGGATACGCAGTATTTT
. TRBD1 TRBJ1-2 TRBV5-6 CASNGQGEGYTF TGTGCCAGCAACGGACAGGGAGAGGGCTACACCTTC
. . TRBJ1-1 TRBV5-5 CASSLFFWEGAFF TGTGCCAGCAGCTTGTTCTTTTGGGAGGGGGCTTTCTTT
. TRBD2 TRBJ2-7 TRBV7-9 CASSPREVASGYEQYF TGTGCCAGCAGCCCCAGGGAGGTGGCTAGCGGCTACGAGCAGTACTTC
few TRBD1 TRBJ1-1 TRBV7-9 CASSFPSDRVGNTEAFF TGTGCCAGCAGCTTTCCTTCGGACAGGGTAGGGAACACTGAAGCTTTCTTT
. . TRBJ2-4 TRBV5-4 CASSGGNIQYF TGTGCCAGCAGCGGGGGAAACATTCAGTACTTC
. . TRBJ2-7 TRBV10-3 CAISDSLRAYEQYF TGTGCCATCAGTGACAGCCTTAGGGCCTACGAGCAGTACTTC
once TRBD1 TRBJ2-6 TRBV27 CASSHNTRGPGANVLTF TGTGCCAGCAGTCACAATACCAGGGGGCCTGGGGCCAACGTCCTGACTTTC
. . TRBJ2-1 TRBV30 CAWSSPSGNEQFF TGTGCCTGGAGTTCCCCAAGCGGCAATGAGCAGTTCTTC
. . TRBJ2-1 TRBV28 CASIGGPGMDEQFF TGTGCCAGCATCGGGGGCCCTGGGATGGATGAGCAGTTCTTC
. TRBD1 TRBJ2-1 TRBV4-3 CASSHSGQVSYNEQFF TGCGCCAGCAGCCACTCGGGACAGGTCTCCTACAATGAGCAGTTCTTC
. TRBD2 TRBJ2-3 TRBV7-9 CASSFRTSLTTDTQYF TGTGCCAGCAGCTTCCGGACTAGCTTAACCACAGATACGCAGTATTTT